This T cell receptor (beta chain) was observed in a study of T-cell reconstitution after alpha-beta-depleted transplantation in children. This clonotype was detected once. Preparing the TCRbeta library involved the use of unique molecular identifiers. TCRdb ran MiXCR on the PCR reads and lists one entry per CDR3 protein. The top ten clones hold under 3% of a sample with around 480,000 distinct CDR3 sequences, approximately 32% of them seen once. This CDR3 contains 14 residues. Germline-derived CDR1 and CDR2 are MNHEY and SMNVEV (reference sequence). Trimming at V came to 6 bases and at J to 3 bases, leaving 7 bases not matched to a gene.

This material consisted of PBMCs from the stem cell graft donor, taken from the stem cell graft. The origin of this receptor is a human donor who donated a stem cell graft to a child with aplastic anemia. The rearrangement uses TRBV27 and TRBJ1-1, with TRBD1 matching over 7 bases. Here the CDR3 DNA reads TGTGCCAGCAGGACAGGGCTTGGGGACACTGAAGCTTTCTTT. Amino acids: CASRTGLGDTEAFF.